This TCR beta chain was recorded in a study of control samples from healthy donors and cancer patients. Only in-frame clones appear in the TCRdb table, and some are missing; sequencing was by immunoSEQ multiplex PCR. The sample has around 120,000 clones, 88% seen once. J was trimmed by 6 bases and V by 7 bases; bases with no gene match: 5. The CDR3 runs 14 residues. Per germline, CDR1 MNHEY and CDR2 SMNVEV (reference sequence). This clone was found once. Source material: blood. The TCR sequence derives from a woman in her seventies in good health. The V call is TRBV27, the J call TRBJ2-2, with 10 bases matching TRBD1. CDR3 in DNA: TGTGCCAGCACGACAGGGGGCCTTTCCGGGGAGCTGTTTTTT. Protein: CASTTGGLSGELFF.